This T cell receptor beta chain was identified during a study of blood T cell repertoires in COVID-19. The wider study: Spain, Italy and the United States supplied samples that represented acute and convalescent COVID-19. Sources were T cells, B-cell-depleted T cells, or PBMCs; the material itself was cDNA or gDNA.

Authors' processing steps: Cell counts per sample came from amplifying reference gene primers. The protocol was immunoSEQ multiplex PCR, while the TCRdb copy is restricted to in-frame clones and leaves out a portion. That table gives V, J and clone size, and the DNA gave D and trimming. The table shows around 140,000 clones, with around 90% occurring only once. This receptor was identified in a man aged 70-80 years with acute or convalescent COVID-19. Input material: peripheral blood.

The CDR3 DNA is TGTGCCAGCAGAGGCTTGGGACAGTCAACTCCTGGGGCCAACGTCCTGACTTTC. Protein sequence: CASRGLGQSTPGANVLTF. The chain joins TRBV11-2 to TRBJ2-6; 7 bases agree with TRBD1. Germline trimming cut 6 bases from V and 2 bases from J; bases unmatched to any gene: 13. CDR1 and CDR2 (germline): SGHAT, FQNNGV. The CDR3 has 18 amino acids.